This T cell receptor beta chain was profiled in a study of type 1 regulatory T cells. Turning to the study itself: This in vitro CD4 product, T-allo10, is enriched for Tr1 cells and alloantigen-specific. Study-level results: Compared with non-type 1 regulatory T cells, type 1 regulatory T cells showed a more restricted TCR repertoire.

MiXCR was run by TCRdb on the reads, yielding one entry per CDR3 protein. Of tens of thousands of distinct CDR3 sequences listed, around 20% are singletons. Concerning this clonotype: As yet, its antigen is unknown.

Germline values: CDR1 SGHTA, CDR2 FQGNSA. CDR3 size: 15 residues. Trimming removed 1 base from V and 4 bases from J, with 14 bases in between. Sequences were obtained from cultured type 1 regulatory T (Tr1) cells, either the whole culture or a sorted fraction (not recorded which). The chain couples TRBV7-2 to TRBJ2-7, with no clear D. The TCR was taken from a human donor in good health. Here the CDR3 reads CASSLVSGPFYEQYF. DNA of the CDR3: TGTGCCAGCAGCTTAGTGTCCGGACCCTTTTACGAGCAGTACTTC.